This is a list of T cell receptor beta chains from one sample in a study of blood T cell repertoires in COVID-19. Profiling relied on immunoSEQ multiplex PCR, and the TCRdb table lists in-frame clones only, not all of them. The sample has 100,000 to 150,000 clones; 65% to 90% are singletons. Sequenced sample: peripheral blood. These receptors all come from a woman at least 80 years old with acute or convalescent COVID-19. Each CDR3 is given with its conserved first and last residue. D genes are given only for firm matches. Clone size is stated in some rows and not others, as once, few, many or a class when expanded.

D: -; size: once; J: TRBJ1-2; V: TRBV4-1; CDR3: CASSQPPLRVQTIYGYTF; DNA: TGCGCCAGCAGCCAACCTCCCCTGCGAGTCCAAACGATCTATGGCTACACCTTC
D: -; size: -; J: TRBJ1-1; V: TRBV3-1/TRBV3-2; CDR3: CASSQEGAGNTEAFF; DNA: TGTGCCAGCAGCCAAGAAGGGGCAGGGAACACTGAAGCTTTCTTT
D: -; size: -; J: TRBJ1-1; V: TRBV18; CDR3: CASSPHLTGAFF; DNA: TGTGCCAGCTCACCACACCTAACGGGGGCTTTCTTT
D: TRBD2; size: -; J: TRBJ2-1; V: TRBV7-6; CDR3: CASSSRTSGHEQFF; DNA: TGTGCCAGCAGCTCTCGGACTAGCGGTCATGAGCAGTTCTTC
D: -; size: -; J: TRBJ1-6; V: TRBV5-1; CDR3: CASSLEWGGDSPLHF; DNA: TGCGCCAGCAGCTTGGAGTGGGGGGGTGATTCACCCCTCCACTTT
D: -; size: few; J: TRBJ1-5; V: TRBV11-1; CDR3: CASSSNNNQPQHF; DNA: TGTGCCAGCAGCTCCAACAATAATCAGCCCCAGCATTTT
D: -; size: -; J: TRBJ1-5; V: TRBV6-5; CDR3: CGSGVNQPQHF; DNA: TGTGGTTCGGGGGTGAATCAGCCCCAGCATTTT
D: -; size: -; J: TRBJ1-5; V: TRBV27; CDR3: CASSLGQGSNQPQHF; DNA: TGTGCCAGCAGTTTAGGGCAGGGTAGCAATCAGCCCCAGCATTTT
D: -; size: -; J: TRBJ2-1; V: TRBV3-1/TRBV3-2; CDR3: CASTSSNEQFF; DNA: TGTGCCAGTACTAGCTCTAATGAGCAGTTCTTC
D: -; size: -; J: TRBJ1-2; V: TRBV5-1; CDR3: CASSLAGTFRNRNYGYTF; DNA: TGCGCCAGCAGCTTGGCCGGGACTTTTCGTAACCGAAACTATGGCTACACCTTC
D: -; size: -; J: TRBJ1-5; V: TRBV28; CDR3: CASSSSTASQPQHF; DNA: TGTGCCAGCAGCTCATCGACAGCCTCTCAGCCCCAGCATTTT
D: -; size: few; J: TRBJ2-3; V: TRBV6-6; CDR3: CASSPGTPTDTQYF; DNA: TGTGCCAGCAGCCCTGGGACACCCACAGATACGCAGTATTTT
D: -; size: -; J: TRBJ1-6; V: TRBV5-4; CDR3: CASSFSVEDSPLHF; DNA: TGTGCCAGCAGCTTCAGCGTTGAAGATTCACCCCTCCACTTT
D: TRBD1; size: -; J: TRBJ2-3; V: TRBV29-1; CDR3: CSVAPGTGPTDTQYF; DNA: TGCAGCGTTGCACCCGGGACAGGGCCCACAGATACGCAGTATTTT
D: TRBD1; size: -; J: TRBJ1-1; V: TRBV3-1/TRBV3-2; CDR3: CASSQDWDRDTEAFF; DNA: TGTGCCAGCAGCCAAGATTGGGACAGGGATACTGAAGCTTTCTTT
D: -; size: -; J: TRBJ1-6; V: TRBV19; CDR3: CASSRSDRTSSYNSPLHF; DNA: TGTGCCAGTAGTCGATCGGACAGAACGAGCTCCTATAATTCACCCCTCCACTTT
D: TRBD1; size: -; J: TRBJ2-7; V: TRBV6-5; CDR3: CASRGQDLVQYF; DNA: TGTGCCAGCAGAGGACAGGATCTCGTGCAGTACTTC
D: TRBD2; size: -; J: TRBJ2-5; V: TRBV19; CDR3: CASSISLVAGGQYF; DNA: TGTGCCAGTAGTATCTCGCTTGTGGCGGGGGGTCAGTACTTC
D: -; size: -; J: TRBJ2-3; V: TRBV5-4; CDR3: CASSLSKGAADTQYF; DNA: TGTGCCAGCAGCTTGAGTAAAGGGGCCGCAGATACGCAGTATTTT
D: -; size: -; J: TRBJ1-1; V: TRBV3-1/TRBV3-2; CDR3: CASSQVETGKAFF; DNA: TGTGCCAGCAGCCAAGTCGAGACAGGCAAAGCTTTCTTT
D: TRBD2; size: -; J: TRBJ2-5; V: TRBV27; CDR3: CASSSRRGGQETQYF; DNA: TGTGCCAGCAGTTCCCGTCGGGGGGGCCAGGAGACCCAGTACTTC
D: -; size: -; J: TRBJ1-2; V: TRBV9; CDR3: CASSETANYGYTF; DNA: TGTGCCAGCAGCGAAACAGCTAACTATGGCTACACCTTC
D: TRBD2; size: -; J: TRBJ2-1; V: TRBV7-2; CDR3: CASSLGLAYNEQFF; DNA: TGTGCCAGCAGCTTGGGACTAGCGTACAATGAGCAGTTCTTC
D: -; size: -; J: TRBJ1-2; V: TRBV7-9; CDR3: CASSLEGFGYTF; DNA: TGTGCCAGCAGTCTGGAGGGGTTTGGCTACACCTTC
D: TRBD2; size: -; J: TRBJ2-3; V: TRBV11-3; CDR3: CASSPRGGSTDTQYF; DNA: TGTGCCAGCAGCCCTCGGGGGGGGAGCACAGATACGCAGTATTTT
D: TRBD1; size: -; J: TRBJ1-5; V: TRBV6-2/TRBV6-3; CDR3: CASSLQGAGNQPQHF; DNA: TGTGCCAGCAGTTTACAGGGGGCTGGCAATCAGCCCCAGCATTTT
D: TRBD2; size: -; J: TRBJ2-5; V: TRBV5-6; CDR3: CASSSPQRGGETQYF; DNA: TGTGCCAGCAGCTCACCACAGCGGGGTGGGGAGACCCAGTACTTC
D: -; size: -; J: TRBJ1-2; V: TRBV11-2; CDR3: CASSSPQGNYGYTF; DNA: TGTGCCAGCAGCTCACCACAGGGAAACTATGGCTACACCTTC
D: -; size: -; J: TRBJ1-4; V: TRBV4-3; CDR3: CASSQEPQELEKLFF; DNA: TGCGCCAGCAGCCAAGAGCCACAGGAACTGGAAAAACTGTTTTTT
D: TRBD1; size: -; J: TRBJ1-2; V: TRBV11-2; CDR3: CASSTLQGSAGYGYTF; DNA: TGTGCCAGCAGCACCCTACAGGGGAGTGCTGGGTATGGCTACACCTTC
D: -; size: -; J: TRBJ1-6; V: TRBV5-1; CDR3: CASSGGHTSSNSPLHF; DNA: TGCGCCAGCAGCGGGGGACACACCAGTAGTAATTCACCCCTCCACTTT
D: -; size: -; J: TRBJ2-1; V: TRBV11-3; CDR3: CASSLERVVEQFF; DNA: TGTGCCAGCAGCTTAGAGAGGGTGGTCGAGCAGTTCTTC
D: -; size: -; J: TRBJ1-1; V: TRBV19; CDR3: CASSIWSTGRGTEAFF; DNA: TGTGCCAGTAGTATTTGGTCTACAGGGCGAGGCACTGAAGCTTTCTTT
D: -; size: -; J: TRBJ2-4; V: TRBV29-1; CDR3: CSVDSGVDIQYF; DNA: TGCAGCGTTGACTCAGGGGTGGACATTCAGTACTTC
D: -; size: -; J: TRBJ1-6; V: TRBV19; CDR3: CASSIRNSPLHF; DNA: TGTGCCAGTAGTATACGGAATTCACCCCTCCACTTT
D: -; size: -; J: TRBJ2-1; V: TRBV7-9; CDR3: CASSLGGQYEQFF; DNA: TGTGCCAGCAGCTTAGGGGGGCAATATGAGCAGTTCTTC
D: -; size: -; J: TRBJ1-3; V: TRBV9; CDR3: CASSRTGMGGSGNTIYF; DNA: TGTGCCAGCAGCCGTACAGGGATGGGTGGCTCTGGAAACACCATATATTTT
D: TRBD1; size: -; J: TRBJ1-5; V: TRBV7-8; CDR3: CASSTRQGGNQPQHF; DNA: TGTGCCAGCAGCACCCGACAGGGGGGCAATCAGCCCCAGCATTTT
D: -; size: once; J: TRBJ2-7; V: TRBV18; CDR3: CASSPPSRSSYEQYF; DNA: TGTGCCAGCTCACCACCGTCTAGGAGCTCCTACGAGCAGTACTTC
D: -; size: -; J: TRBJ1-1; V: TRBV11-2; CDR3: CASSLAWNTEAFF; DNA: TGTGCCAGCAGCTTAGCCTGGAACACTGAAGCTTTCTTT
D: TRBD1; size: -; J: TRBJ1-2; V: TRBV28; CDR3: CASSLGQGPAFGYGYTF; DNA: TGTGCCAGCAGTTTGGGACAGGGTCCGGCTTTTGGCTATGGCTACACCTTC
D: -; size: -; J: TRBJ1-1; V: TRBV19; CDR3: CASTWTPSSTEAFF; DNA: TGTGCCAGTACTTGGACTCCCTCGAGCACTGAAGCTTTCTTT
D: -; size: few; J: TRBJ1-5; V: TRBV12-3/TRBV12-4; CDR3: CASRGEDQPQHF; DNA: TGTGCCAGTAGGGGCGAGGATCAGCCCCAGCATTTT
D: -; size: -; J: TRBJ2-5; V: TRBV6-5; CDR3: CASGWRHRQETQYF; DNA: TGTGCCAGCGGCTGGCGACATCGCCAAGAGACCCAGTACTTC
D: TRBD2; size: -; J: TRBJ2-3; V: TRBV19; CDR3: CASSPLAGVSTDTQYF; DNA: TGTGCCAGTAGTCCGCTTGCGGGGGTCAGCACAGATACGCAGTATTTT
D: TRBD2; size: -; J: TRBJ2-5; V: TRBV5-6; CDR3: CASSLAPGGGETQYF; DNA: TGTGCCAGCAGCTTGGCTCCGGGAGGAGGCGAGACCCAGTACTTC
D: -; size: medium-sized; J: TRBJ2-2; V: TRBV2; CDR3: CASSESDKGGYTGELFF; DNA: TGTGCCAGCAGTGAATCGGACAAAGGGGGATACACCGGGGAGCTGTTTTTT
D: -; size: -; J: TRBJ1-2; V: TRBV20-1; CDR3: CSFRMGYGYTF; DNA: TGCAGCTTCAGGATGGGCTATGGCTACACCTTC
D: -; size: -; J: TRBJ1-1; V: TRBV18; CDR3: CASSMQTGGTEAFF; DNA: TGTGCCAGCTCTATGCAAACGGGGGGCACTGAAGCTTTCTTT
D: TRBD2; size: -; J: TRBJ2-5; V: TRBV7-9; CDR3: CASSSGVQETQYF; DNA: TGTGCCAGCAGCAGCGGGGTCCAAGAGACCCAGTACTTC
D: TRBD1; size: -; J: TRBJ1-2; V: TRBV7-2; CDR3: CASSLGTGGYGYTF; DNA: TGTGCCAGCAGCTTAGGAACAGGGGGCTATGGCTACACCTTC
D: -; size: once; J: TRBJ1-1; V: TRBV13; CDR3: CASSLRRALNTEAFF; DNA: TGTGCCAGCAGCTTAAGGCGGGCCCTCAACACTGAAGCTTTCTTT
D: -; size: -; J: TRBJ1-2; V: TRBV5-4; CDR3: CASSSGGGLGIYGYTF; DNA: TGTGCCAGCAGCTCGGGGGGGGGACTCGGGATCTATGGCTACACCTTC
D: -; size: -; J: TRBJ2-1; V: TRBV7-6; CDR3: CASSLIHQTGLGVYNEQFF; DNA: TGTGCCAGCAGCTTAATCCATCAAACCGGCTTGGGCGTTTACAATGAGCAGTTCTTC